The 32 T cell receptor beta chains listed next were all sequenced from one sample in a study of shared clonotypes between healthy human individuals. CD45RO negativity and positive selection for CCR7 defined naive CD8 cells, a population that excluded terminally differentiated effector memory CD45RA+ cells. Generated by immunoSEQ multiplex PCR, the TCRdb table keeps only in-frame clones and is missing some. Among nearly 2 million clones listed, roughly 95% were seen once. The specimen was naive CD8+ T cells sorted from blood. Every receptor here comes from a man between 18 and 35 years old in good health.

As regards this clone: Other DNA sequences from this sample encode an identical CDR3 as well. The chain is built from TRBV11-2 and TRBJ2-7; 8 bases line up with TRBD1. From germline, CDR1 is SGHAT and CDR2 FQNNGV. The CDR3 has 14 amino acids. V lost 1 base to trimming and J lost 3 bases; unmatched junction nucleotides: 2. This CDR3 is CASSLVTGGYEQYF. CDR3 coding DNA: TGTGCCAGCAGCTTAGTAACAGGGGGCTACGAGCAGTACTTC.

The V gene is TRBV11-2, the J gene TRBJ1-2, with D tentatively TRBD1 (6 bases). Germline-derived CDR1 and CDR2 are SGHAT and FQNNGV. The CDR3 runs to 13 residues. Trimming stripped 5 bases from V and 4 bases from J, with 11 bases between. The CDR3, as DNA: TGTGCCAGCAGCCCGGGACACTTCTATGGCTACACCTTC. Protein product: CASSPGHFYGYTF.

V usage is TRBV4-2 and J usage is TRBJ2-7; D remains ambiguous. The CDR3 totals 13 residues. The V end lost 0 bases, the J end lost 4 bases, and 7 bases lay between the germline ends. Germline V gene lookup returns CDR1 LGHNA and CDR2 YNFKEQ. The DNA of the CDR3 is TGTGCCAGCAGCCAAGATCGGTCATACGAGCAGTACTTC. Translated, it gives CASSQDRSYEQYF.

The rearrangement uses TRBV2 and TRBJ2-7, with a possible D match to TRBD2 (5 bases). Germline values: CDR1 SNHLY, CDR2 FYNNEI. The CDR3 totals 11 residues. Between the trimmed V and J ends, which lost 6 bases and 7 bases, there was a span of 10 bases. The CDR3 reads CASSATGEQYF. The DNA for the CDR3 is TGTGCCAGCAGCGCAACGGGGGAGCAGTACTTC.

This clone was seen a few times. This same CDR3 is encoded by further DNA sequences in the sample. The chain employs TRBV9 and TRBJ1-2; no clear D gene. Germline CDR1 is SGDLS and CDR2 is YYNGEE. V lost 3 bases and J 8 bases, leaving 8 bases between the germline ends. This CDR3 is 11 amino acids long. The CDR3 spells CASSGQRGYTF. CDR3 in DNA: TGTGCCAGCAGCGGTCAACGGGGCTACACCTTC.

This chain links TRBV27 with TRBJ1-1; no definite D call. Germline-derived CDR1 and CDR2 are MNHEY and SMNVEV (reference sequence). V lost 5 bases and J lost 8, with 18 bases in between. The CDR3 is 14 residues long. This CDR3 reads CASSAAIGLFEAFF. The CDR3 DNA follows: TGTGCCAGCAGTGCCGCCATAGGATTGTTCGAAGCTTTCTTT.

The chain recombines TRBV13 with TRBJ2-5, with D perhaps TRBD1 (6 bases). Germline CDR1 PRHDT, CDR2 FYEKMQ (reference sequence). CDR3 length equals 14 residues. The V and J ends lost 4 bases and 5 bases respectively, with 14 bases between them. This CDR3 reads CASSYHRARETQYF. The CDR3 DNA is TGTGCCAGCAGCTACCACAGGGCCCGGGAGACCCAGTACTTC. The whole variable domain, remainder taken from reference TRBV13 and TRBJ2-5, is AAGVIQSPRHLIKEKRETATLKCYPIPRHDTVYWYQQGPGQDPQFLISFYEKMQSDKGSIPDRFSAQQFSDYHSELNMSSLELGDSALYFCASSYHRARETQYFGPGTRLLVL.

This chain links TRBV30 with TRBJ1-2, with 9 bases that match TRBD1. The trim removed 4 bases at V and 4 bases at J, leaving 13 bases unmatched. The CDR3 contains 16 residues. Germline V gene sequence: CDR1 GTSNPN, CDR2 SVGIG (reference sequence). CDR3 sequence: CAWTSLRQGESYGYTF. CDR3 nucleotide sequence: TGTGCCTGGACTTCACTCCGACAGGGGGAAAGCTATGGCTACACCTTC.

This chain uses TRBV28 with TRBJ1-5, with D possibly being TRBD1 (5 bases). Germline CDR1 reads MDHEN; CDR2 reads SYDVKM. CDR3 length: 16 amino acids. V gave up 0 bases and J gave up 3 bases, with 12 bases separating them. In DNA, the CDR3 is TGTGCCAGCAGTTTATGGGGGACGCGTGACAATCAGCCCCAGCATTTT. This codes for CASSLWGTRDNQPQHF.

The CDR3 protein is CASSTGTSGRTDTQYF. In DNA, the CDR3 is TGTGCCAGCAGCACCGGGACTAGCGGGAGAACAGATACGCAGTATTTT. V and J are TRBV9 and TRBJ2-3; 14 nucleotides match TRBD2. This CDR3 is 16 amino acids long. CDR1 and CDR2 (germline): SGDLS, YYNGEE. V lost 4 bases, J lost 3 bases, and 4 bases stayed unmatched.

This chain connects TRBV4-3 to TRBJ2-5; TRBD2 matches 8 bases. The V and J ends lost 0 bases and 5 bases, in that order; junction bases with no gene match: 14. CDR3 length: 18 residues. In germline, CDR1 is LGHNA, CDR2 YSLEER. The CDR3 bases are TGCGCCAGCAGCCAAGAGAGGCTAGCGGGCTTGATGGGGGAGACCCAGTACTTC. Translated: CASSQERLAGLMGETQYF.

This clone appeared once. The chain links TRBV30 to TRBJ1-2, with TRBD1 identical over 8 bases. This CDR3 is 14 amino acids long. Germline V gene sequence: CDR1 GTSNPN, CDR2 SVGIG (reference sequence). J gave up 6 bases and V 0 bases, and 6 bases lay outside the gene matches. This chain's CDR3 is CAWSVPGQGDGYTF. In DNA, the CDR3 is TGTGCCTGGAGTGTACCTGGACAGGGAGATGGCTACACCTTC.

This chain uses TRBV13 with TRBJ2-2; TRBD1 agrees at 12 bases. The V segment lost 5 bases and the J segment 7 bases; nucleotides outside the gene matches: 8. The CDR3 runs to 16 residues. Germline lookup yields CDR1 PRHDT and CDR2 FYEKMQ (reference sequence). CDR3 nucleotide sequence: TGTGCCAGCAGCGAGGGGACAGGGGGCGCCCTCGGGGAGCTGTTTTTT. Translation gives CASSEGTGGALGELFF.

A remark on this clone: In the same sample, other DNA sequences code for this CDR3. This chain joins TRBV5-4 and TRBJ2-7, with D possibly TRBD1 on 6 matching bases. V lost 2 bases and J lost 3, with 12 bases in between. CDR1 is SGHNT, CDR2 YYREEE, per germline (reference sequence). The length of the CDR3 is 14 residues. The CDR3 sequence is CASSLAGQSYEQYF. CDR3 sequence (DNA): TGTGCCAGCAGCTTAGCCGGACAGAGCTACGAGCAGTACTTC.

The chain has TRBV7-3 and TRBJ1-1; the D gene is possibly TRBD1 (5 bases). Germline CDR1 SGHTA, CDR2 FQGTGA. The CDR3 sequence is 15 residues long. Trimming left V 4 bases short and J 1 base short, with 13 bases between. As DNA, the CDR3 is TGTGCCAGCAGCTCATACAGGTTCCAGAACACTGAAGCTTTCTTT. Translating it yields CASSSYRFQNTEAFF.

This chain joins TRBV4-3 and TRBJ2-1, with D perhaps being TRBD1 or TRBD2 (6 bases each). In germline, CDR1 is LGHNA, CDR2 YSLEER. The V and J ends lost 2 bases and 3 bases respectively, with 17 bases between them. The CDR3 runs to 17 residues. In nucleotides, the CDR3 is TGCGCCAGCAGCCAAAGGGGAAGGGGGGAACTCTACAATGAGCAGTTCTTC. This sequence encodes CASSQRGRGELYNEQFF.

The chain carries TRBV6-1 and TRBJ2-3, with a possible D match to TRBD2 (6 bases). Germline-derived CDR1 and CDR2 are MNHNS and SASEGT. Between the trimmed V and J ends, which lost 5 bases and 3 bases, there was a span of 15 bases. The CDR3 has 15 residues. CDR3 coding DNA: TGTGCCAGCAGTCCCCTCGTAGGAGGGACAGATACGCAGTATTTT. It yields the protein CASSPLVGGTDTQYF.

The V call is TRBV11-3, the J call TRBJ2-5, with 8 bases matching TRBD1. The CDR3 length is 16 residues. V dropped 2 bases and J dropped 2; count of bases not matched to a gene: 7. Germline V gene lookup returns CDR1 SGHNT and CDR2 YENEEA. The CDR3 DNA reads as TGTGCCAGCAGCTTAACCCCAGGGGGCCTACAAGAGACCCAGTACTTC. Translation gives CASSLTPGGLQETQYF. Full variable domain (rest looked up from reference TRBV11-3 and TRBJ2-5): EAGVVQSPRYKIIEKKQPVAFWCNPISGHNTLYWYLQNLGQGPELLIRYENEEAVDDSQLPKDRFSAERLKGVDSTLKIQPAELGDSAVYLCASSLTPGGLQETQYFGPGTRLLVL.

J is TRBJ2-1 and V is TRBV7-9; TRBD2 matches at 7 bases. Trimming cost V 2 bases and J 5 bases; bases outside gene matches: 6. The length of the CDR3 is 15 residues. Germline V gene sequence: CDR1 SEHNR, CDR2 FQNEAQ (reference sequence). The CDR3 reads CASSLTGGSHNEQFF. The DNA for the CDR3 is TGTGCCAGCAGCTTAACCGGGGGGAGCCACAATGAGCAGTTCTTC.

This chain uses TRBV27 with TRBJ2-2, with D tentatively TRBD1 (6 bases). Per germline, CDR1 MNHEY and CDR2 SMNVEV (reference sequence). This CDR3 is built from 16 residues. V was pared by 7 bases and J by 1 base, with 16 bases between. The CDR3 DNA follows: TGTGCCAGCACCCAAGAGGGGACAAGGAACACCGGGGAGCTGTTTTTT. This codes for CASTQEGTRNTGELFF.

In its sample, this clone was seen once. V gene TRBV6-6 combines with J gene TRBJ2-7, with D maybe TRBD1 (5 bases). The CDR3 is 14 amino acids. From germline, CDR1 is MNHNY and CDR2 SVGAGI (reference sequence). V was trimmed by 6 bases and J by 3 bases, leaving 15 bases between them. The CDR3 sequence is CASSPVEGVYEQYF. In nucleotides, the CDR3 is TGTGCCAGCAGCCCCGTTGAAGGGGTCTACGAGCAGTACTTC.

V usage is TRBV6-1 and J usage is TRBJ1-6; 8 positions agree with TRBD1. With 2 bases clipped from V and 10 bases from J, the junction kept 10 bases outside the gene matches. Germline CDR1 MNHNS, CDR2 SASEGT. CDR3 length: 16 residues. The CDR3 sequence: CASSELKTGVGSPLHF. CDR3 DNA: TGTGCCAGCAGTGAATTAAAGACAGGGGTAGGATCACCCCTCCACTTT.

The chain employs TRBV7-8 and TRBJ1-2; D gene uncertain. Trimming stripped 5 bases from V and 3 bases from J, with 13 bases between. CDR3 length: 14 residues. Germline V gene lookup returns CDR1 SGHVS and CDR2 FQNEAQ. The CDR3 DNA is TGTGCCAGCAGCCCCCGGGGTGGAGACTATGGCTACACCTTC. This encodes CASSPRGGDYGYTF. Full variable domain (missing parts from reference TRBV7-8 and TRBJ1-2): GAGVSQSPRYKVAKRGQDVALRCDPISGHVSLFWYQQALGQGPEFLTYFQNEAQLDKSGLPSDRFFAERPEGSVSTLKIQRTQQEDSAVYLCASSPRGGDYGYTFGSGTRLTVV.

The V call is TRBV2, the J call TRBJ1-1; TRBD1 matches at 9 bases. Germline CDR1 reads SNHLY; CDR2 reads FYNNEI. The CDR3 sequence is 14 residues long. V gave up 6 bases and J gave up 1 base; unmatched junction bases: 3. The CDR3 reads CASRTGGENTEAFF. Here the CDR3 DNA reads TGTGCCAGCAGGACAGGGGGGGAGAACACTGAAGCTTTCTTT.

The chain links TRBV6-1 to TRBJ2-7, with 8 bases fitting TRBD1. This CDR3 comprises 14 residues. Germline assignment: CDR1 MNHNS and CDR2 SASEGT. V trimming: 4 bases; J trimming: 3 bases; junction bases outside the gene matches: 5. CDR3 in DNA: TGTGCCAGCAGTGTAACGGGACAGGTCTACGAGCAGTACTTC. This codes for CASSVTGQVYEQYF.

A remark on this clone: Other DNA sequences in the same sample also yield this CDR3. The rearrangement links TRBV28 to TRBJ2-3, with D hard to call. Per the germline V gene, CDR1 is MDHEN and CDR2 is SYDVKM. The CDR3 loop spans 14 amino acids. V was shortened by 2 bases and J by 2 bases, with 8 bases between the two germline ends. CDR3 sequence: CASSLVGDTDTQYF. The CDR3 DNA is TGTGCCAGCAGTTTAGTTGGGGACACAGATACGCAGTATTTT.

The rearrangement uses TRBV19 and TRBJ1-3; D remains ambiguous. The germline V gene has CDR1 LNHDA and CDR2 SQIVND (reference sequence). V lost 9 bases and J lost 0, with 6 bases in between. The CDR3 consists of 12 residues. The CDR3 loop reads CASSYSGNTIYF. CDR3 sequence (DNA): TGTGCCAGCTCCTACTCTGGAAACACCATATATTTT.

This rearrangement joins TRBV7-6 to TRBJ2-7; no reliable D call. The CDR3 is 14 amino acids. Germline-derived CDR1 and CDR2 are SGHVS and FNYEAQ. With 5 bases removed from V and 0 bases from J, the gap between germline ends came to 11 bases. The CDR3 DNA reads as TGTGCCAGCAGCCCTATCGGTCCCTCCTACGAGCAGTACTTC. Its translation: CASSPIGPSYEQYF.

The chain employs TRBV7-9 and TRBJ2-7, with D tentatively TRBD2 (5 bases). Germline CDR1 reads SEHNR; CDR2 reads FQNEAQ (reference sequence). CDR3 length equals 14 residues. The V gene lost 1 base and the J gene lost 0 bases, with 7 bases spanning the gap. DNA of the CDR3: TGTGCCAGCAGCTTAGGGGAGAGCTCCTACGAGCAGTACTTC. Translation: CASSLGESSYEQYF.

The chain combines TRBV11-2 with TRBJ2-1; D unclear. Germline CDR1 is SGHAT and CDR2 is FQNNGV. V was shortened by 1 base and J by 9 bases, with 10 bases between the two germline ends. There are 13 residues in the CDR3. The CDR3 region has the DNA TGTGCCAGCAGCTTAGGGCCAGGCGTTGAGCAGTTCTTC. It specifies CASSLGPGVEQFF.

V usage is TRBV4-3 and J usage is TRBJ2-7, with D possibly called TRBD1 or TRBD2 (7 bases each). Trimming removed 2 bases from V and 1 base from J, with 18 bases in between. The CDR3 loop spans 17 amino acids. Looked up from germline, CDR1 is LGHNA and CDR2 is YSLEER. Written as DNA, the CDR3 is TGCGCCAGCAGCCAATGGGGGGGAACGGGACAGTCCTACGAGCAGTACTTC. It is translated as CASSQWGGTGQSYEQYF.

The rearrangement joins TRBV10-1 to TRBJ2-2; no reliable D call. Germline CDR1 and CDR2: WNHNN and SYGVQD (reference sequence). The CDR3 has 14 amino acids. Deletions cut 2 bases from V and 6 bases from J, with 10 bases between. The CDR3 spells CASSETGTAGELFF. The CDR3 DNA follows: TGCGCCAGCAGTGAGACGGGTACCGCCGGGGAGCTGTTTTTT.